Given below is one T cell receptor beta chain in context. The antigen remains undetermined. The same CDR3 arises from other DNA sequences in this sample as well. The data were produced by immunoSEQ multiplex PCR, yet TCRdb's version contains in-frame clones alone and is incomplete. This sample carries millions of clones, roughly 93% of them seen once, and the ten largest clones take under 0.45%. Adult Caucasians living in Nashville, Tennessee made up all of the donors. This specimen comes from a study of shared clonotypes between healthy human individuals. Per germline, CDR1 MNHEY and CDR2 SMNVEV (reference sequence). The CDR3 contains 13 residues. Deletions cut 6 bases from V and 0 bases from J, with 8 bases between. The study, taken as a whole, reports: Shared across a few donors were 5% to 6% of the naive CD4 clonotypes.

V usage is TRBV27 and J usage is TRBJ1-1, with a weak D call TRBD1 (5 bases). The material sequenced was naive CD4+ T cells from PBMCs. Subset given: CD45RA+ positively selected. The TCR comes from a man aged 18 to 35 in good health. Some clones in this sample may be carry-over from other donors' samples. The DNA for the CDR3 is TGTGCCAGCAGGCGACAGATGAACACTGAAGCTTTCTTT. This sequence encodes CASRRQMNTEAFF.